This TCR beta chain was obtained from a study of T cell responses to AZD1222 COVID-19 vaccine. Points from the study as a whole: Repertoire sampling occurred only after the peak T cell response. Among the donors, most were white British and more were female, and clonal diversity was possibly underestimated.

Clones were sequenced by immunoSEQ multiplex PCR, and TCRdb holds only the in-frame ones, with some missing. The sample records around 130,000 clones, about 86% being singletons. CDR3 length: 18 residues. J was trimmed by 0 bases and V by 2 bases; bases with no gene match: 10. Per germline, CDR1 KGHSH and CDR2 LQKENI. With regard to this clone: Its antigen is undetermined.

Source: peripheral blood, taken 28 days after the second AZD1222 dose. This chain uses TRBV18 with TRBJ1-3, with 7 positions matching TRBD1. The receptor's source is an adult who received the AZD1222 COVID-19 vaccine. The CDR3 region has the DNA TGTGCCAGCTCACCAAACAAGCAAGGGACAGCCTCTGGAAACACCATATATTTT. Its protein is CASSPNKQGTASGNTIYF.